This T cell receptor beta chain was sequenced in a study of OX40 agonist ivuxolimab in advanced cancers. Only in-frame clones appear in the TCRdb table, and some are missing; sequencing was by immunoSEQ multiplex PCR. Of about 68,000 clones detected, about 83% appear once; the ten largest clones hold roughly 1.4%. Study-wide results and caveats: Antigen specificity was not determined for the expanded peripheral T cells. Compared with others, partial responders at 0.1-3.0 mg/kg displayed clonal expansion among the lowest.

V was shortened by 1 base and J by 8 bases, with 16 bases between the two germline ends. The CDR3 is 15 residues long. Looked up from germline, CDR1 is SGHRS and CDR2 is YFSETQ. Comment on this clone: Its antigen remains unidentified.

The sequence was collected from an adult with an advanced solid tumor such as melanoma, head and neck, liver or kidney cancer. Sequenced here: CD4+ or CD8+ T cells sorted from blood, sampled in a trial of the OX40 agonist ivuxolimab. The rearrangement uses TRBV5-1 and TRBJ2-1; D is uncertain. This CDR3 reads CASSLSEPYIDEQFF. As DNA, the CDR3 is TGCGCCAGCAGCTTGTCGGAGCCTTATATAGATGAGCAGTTCTTC.